Described below is a single T cell receptor beta chain sequence and its context. What it binds is unknown. Subsequent to a culture period of about nine days, CD4+ T cells were isolated. People in the vaccine group had not been infected with SARS-CoV-2 before, and their nucleocapsid antibodies were negative. TCRdb's table, derived via immunoSEQ multiplex PCR, lists solely in-frame clones and lacks some. The sample has under 40,000 clones, 55% to 80% seen once. The sample originates from a study of vaccination effects on CD4 cells after COVID-19. In the study overall: ViraFEST used viral peptide pools to expand antigen-specific CD4+ T cells before sequencing.

The study, taken as a whole, reports: Marked clonal contraction was seen late after vaccination (in both infection- and vaccine-induced clones).

V was trimmed by 4 bases and J by 2 bases, leaving 12 bases between them. There are 14 residues in the CDR3. CDR1 and CDR2 (germline): SGHTA, FQGNSA. The chain combines TRBV7-2 with TRBJ2-7; perhaps TRBD2 as D (6 bases). This receptor was taken from a human donor who received a COVID-19 vaccine. This specimen consisted of CD4+ T cells from PBMCs cultured without peptide, obtained before COVID-19 vaccination. The CDR3 DNA is TGTGCCAGCAGCTGGAGCGGGCCAGCCTACGAGCAGTACTTC. It specifies CASSWSGPAYEQYF. The variable domain in full, completed from reference TRBV7-2 and TRBJ2-7, reads GAGVSQSPSNKVTEKGKDVELRCDPISGHTALYWYRQSLGQGLEFLIYFQGNSAPDKSGLPSDRFSAERTGGSVSTLTIQRTQQEDSAVYLCASSWSGPAYEQYFGPGTRLTVT.